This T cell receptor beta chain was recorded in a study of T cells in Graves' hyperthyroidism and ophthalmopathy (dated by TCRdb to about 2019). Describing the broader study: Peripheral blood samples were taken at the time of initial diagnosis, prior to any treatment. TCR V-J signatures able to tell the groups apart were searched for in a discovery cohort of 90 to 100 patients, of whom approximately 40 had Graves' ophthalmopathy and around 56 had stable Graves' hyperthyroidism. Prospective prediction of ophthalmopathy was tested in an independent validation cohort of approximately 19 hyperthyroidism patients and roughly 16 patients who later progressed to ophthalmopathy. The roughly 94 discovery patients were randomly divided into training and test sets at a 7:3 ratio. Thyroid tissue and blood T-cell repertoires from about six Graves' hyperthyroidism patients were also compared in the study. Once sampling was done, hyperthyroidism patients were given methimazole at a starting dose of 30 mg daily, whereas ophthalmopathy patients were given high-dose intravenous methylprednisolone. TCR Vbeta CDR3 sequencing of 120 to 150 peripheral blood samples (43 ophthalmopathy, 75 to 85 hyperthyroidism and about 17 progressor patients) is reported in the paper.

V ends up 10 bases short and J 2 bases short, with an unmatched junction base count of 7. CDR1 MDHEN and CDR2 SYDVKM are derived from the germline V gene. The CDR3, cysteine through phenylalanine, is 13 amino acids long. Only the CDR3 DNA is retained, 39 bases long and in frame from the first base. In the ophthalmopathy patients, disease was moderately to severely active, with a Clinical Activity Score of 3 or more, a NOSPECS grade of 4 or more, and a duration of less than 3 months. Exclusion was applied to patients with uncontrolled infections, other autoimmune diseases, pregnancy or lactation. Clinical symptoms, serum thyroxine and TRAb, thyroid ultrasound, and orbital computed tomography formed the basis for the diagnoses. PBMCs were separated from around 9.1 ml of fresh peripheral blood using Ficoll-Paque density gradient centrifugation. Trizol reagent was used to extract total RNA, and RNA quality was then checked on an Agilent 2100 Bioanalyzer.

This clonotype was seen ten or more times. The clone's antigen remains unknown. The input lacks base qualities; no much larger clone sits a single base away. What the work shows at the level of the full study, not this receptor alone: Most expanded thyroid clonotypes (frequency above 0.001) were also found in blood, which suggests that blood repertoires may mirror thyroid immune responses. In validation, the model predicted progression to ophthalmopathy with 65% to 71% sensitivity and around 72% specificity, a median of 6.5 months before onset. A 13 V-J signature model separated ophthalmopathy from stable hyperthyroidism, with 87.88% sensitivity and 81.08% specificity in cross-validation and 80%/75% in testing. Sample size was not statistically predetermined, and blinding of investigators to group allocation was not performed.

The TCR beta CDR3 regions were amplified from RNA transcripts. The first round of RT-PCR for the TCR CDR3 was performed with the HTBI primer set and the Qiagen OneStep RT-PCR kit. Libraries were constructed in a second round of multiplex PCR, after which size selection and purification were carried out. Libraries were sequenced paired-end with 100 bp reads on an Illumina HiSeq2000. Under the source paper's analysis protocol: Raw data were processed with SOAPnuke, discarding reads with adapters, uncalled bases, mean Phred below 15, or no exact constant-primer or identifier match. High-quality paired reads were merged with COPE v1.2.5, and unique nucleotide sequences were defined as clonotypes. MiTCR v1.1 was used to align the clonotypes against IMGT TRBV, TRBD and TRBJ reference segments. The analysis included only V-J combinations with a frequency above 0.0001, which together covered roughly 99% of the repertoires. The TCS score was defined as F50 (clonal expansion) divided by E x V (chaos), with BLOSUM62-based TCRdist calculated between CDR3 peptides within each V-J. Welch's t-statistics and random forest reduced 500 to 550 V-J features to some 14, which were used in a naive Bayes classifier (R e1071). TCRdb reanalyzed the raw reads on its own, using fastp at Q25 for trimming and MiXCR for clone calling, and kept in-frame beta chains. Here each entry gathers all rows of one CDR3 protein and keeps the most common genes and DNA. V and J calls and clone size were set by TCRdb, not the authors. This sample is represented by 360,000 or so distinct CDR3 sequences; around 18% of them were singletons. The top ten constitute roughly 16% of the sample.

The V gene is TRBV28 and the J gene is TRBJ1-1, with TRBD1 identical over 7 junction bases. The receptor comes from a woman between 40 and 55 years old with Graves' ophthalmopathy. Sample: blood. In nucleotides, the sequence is TGTGCCACCTGGGACAGAGTTAACACTGAAGCTTTCTTT. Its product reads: CATWDRVNTEAFF.